The TCR beta chain described here comes from a study of blood T cell repertoires in COVID-19. Enrolment of Seattle patients took place during active infection, and they were followed longitudinally. Only in-frame clones appear in the TCRdb table, and some are missing; sequencing was by immunoSEQ multiplex PCR. The table shows approximately 270,000 clones, with over 75% occurring only once. This clone was seen only once. Sequencing was done on a sample of peripheral blood. The receptor comes from a human donor with COVID-19, enrolled during active disease. The donor label of this sample is uncertain.

The CDR3 bases are TGCAGCGCCGGGAGCGGGAGCTCCTACAATGAGCAGTTCTTC. It encodes CSAGSGSSYNEQFF. The chain employs TRBV29-1 and TRBJ2-1, with 8 nucleotides matching TRBD2. Germline CDR1 and CDR2: SQVTM and ANQGSEA. The CDR3 has 14 residues. V lost 7 bases, J lost 0 bases, and 5 bases stayed unmatched.